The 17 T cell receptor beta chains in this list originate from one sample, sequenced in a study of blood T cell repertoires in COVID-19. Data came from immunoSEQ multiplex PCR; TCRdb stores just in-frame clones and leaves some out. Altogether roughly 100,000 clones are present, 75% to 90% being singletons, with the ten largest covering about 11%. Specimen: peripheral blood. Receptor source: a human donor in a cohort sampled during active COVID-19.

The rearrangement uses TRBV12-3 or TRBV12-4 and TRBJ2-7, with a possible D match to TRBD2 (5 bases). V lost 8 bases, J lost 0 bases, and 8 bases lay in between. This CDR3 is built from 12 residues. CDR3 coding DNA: TGTGCCAGCGGCCGGGGCTCCTACGAGCAGTACTTC. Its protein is CASGRGSYEQYF.

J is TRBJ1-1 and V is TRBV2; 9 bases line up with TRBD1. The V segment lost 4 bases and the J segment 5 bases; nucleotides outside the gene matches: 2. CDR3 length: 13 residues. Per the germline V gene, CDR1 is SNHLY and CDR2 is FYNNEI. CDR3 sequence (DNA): TGTGCCAGCAGTGGACAGGGGGGGACTGAAGCTTTCTTT. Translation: CASSGQGGTEAFF.

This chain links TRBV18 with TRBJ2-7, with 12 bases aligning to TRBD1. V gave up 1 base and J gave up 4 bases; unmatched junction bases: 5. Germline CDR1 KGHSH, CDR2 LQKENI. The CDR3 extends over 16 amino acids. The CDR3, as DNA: TGTGCCAGCTCACCACGTCCGGGACAGGGGGCGTACGAGCAGTACTTC. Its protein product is CASSPRPGQGAYEQYF.

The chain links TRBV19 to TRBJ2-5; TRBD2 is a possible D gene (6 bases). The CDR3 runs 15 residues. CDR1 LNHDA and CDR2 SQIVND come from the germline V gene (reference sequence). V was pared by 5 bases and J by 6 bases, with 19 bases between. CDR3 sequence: CASSRSPGLDQTQYF. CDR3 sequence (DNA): TGTGCCAGTAGTCGCTCTCCGGGACTTGACCAGACCCAGTACTTC.

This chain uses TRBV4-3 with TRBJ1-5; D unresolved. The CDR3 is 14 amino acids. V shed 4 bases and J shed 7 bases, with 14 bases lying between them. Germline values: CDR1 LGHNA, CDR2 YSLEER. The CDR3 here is CASSPRIRVQPQHF. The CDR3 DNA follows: TGCGCCAGCAGCCCAAGAATTAGAGTCCAGCCCCAGCATTTT.

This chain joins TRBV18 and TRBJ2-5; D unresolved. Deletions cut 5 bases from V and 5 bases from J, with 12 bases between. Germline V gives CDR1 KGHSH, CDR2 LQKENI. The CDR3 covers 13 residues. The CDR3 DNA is TGTGCCAGCTCAGCTTTTAATGCGGAGACCCAGTACTTC. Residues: CASSAFNAETQYF.

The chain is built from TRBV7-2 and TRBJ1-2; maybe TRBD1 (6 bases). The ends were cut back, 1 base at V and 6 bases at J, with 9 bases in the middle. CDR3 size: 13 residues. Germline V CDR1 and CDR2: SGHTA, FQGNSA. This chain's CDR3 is CASSLDRVHGYTF. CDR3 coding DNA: TGTGCCAGCAGCTTAGACAGGGTTCATGGCTACACCTTC.

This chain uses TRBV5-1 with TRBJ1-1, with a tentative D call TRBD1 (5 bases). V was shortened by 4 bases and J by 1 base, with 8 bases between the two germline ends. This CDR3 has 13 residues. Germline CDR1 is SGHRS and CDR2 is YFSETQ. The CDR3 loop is CASSKGENTEAFF. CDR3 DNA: TGCGCCAGCAGCAAAGGGGAGAACACTGAAGCTTTCTTT. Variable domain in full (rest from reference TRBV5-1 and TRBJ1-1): KAGVTQTPRYLIKTRGQQVTLSCSPISGHRSVSWYQQTPGQGLQFLFEYFSETQRNKGNFPGRFSGRQFSNSRSEMNVSTLELGDSALYLCASSKGENTEAFFGQGTRLTVV.

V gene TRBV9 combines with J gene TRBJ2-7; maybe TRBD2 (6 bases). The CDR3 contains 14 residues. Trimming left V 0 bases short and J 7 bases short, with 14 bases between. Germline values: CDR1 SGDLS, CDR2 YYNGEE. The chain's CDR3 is CASSVGLGLGEQYF. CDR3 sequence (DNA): TGTGCCAGCAGCGTAGGGCTGGGACTGGGGGAGCAGTACTTC.

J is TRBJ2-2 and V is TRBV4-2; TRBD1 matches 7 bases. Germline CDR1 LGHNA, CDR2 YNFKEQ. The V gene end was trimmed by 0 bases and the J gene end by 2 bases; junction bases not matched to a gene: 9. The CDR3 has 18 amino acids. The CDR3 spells CASSQDLGQPFNTGELFF. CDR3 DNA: TGTGCCAGCAGCCAAGATCTGGGACAGCCTTTTAACACCGGGGAGCTGTTTTTT.

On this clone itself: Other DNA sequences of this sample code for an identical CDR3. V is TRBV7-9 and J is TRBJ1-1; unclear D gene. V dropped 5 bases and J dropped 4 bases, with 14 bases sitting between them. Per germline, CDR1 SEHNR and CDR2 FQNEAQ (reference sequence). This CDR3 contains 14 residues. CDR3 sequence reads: CASSLREGGTEAFF. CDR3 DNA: TGTGCCAGCAGCCTTCGAGAGGGCGGCACTGAAGCTTTCTTT. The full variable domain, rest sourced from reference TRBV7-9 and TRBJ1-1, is DTGVSQNPRHKITKRGQNVTFRCDPISEHNRLYWYRQTLGQGPEFLTYFQNEAQLEKSRLLSDRFSAERPKGSFSTLEIQRTEQGDSAMYLCASSLREGGTEAFFGQGTRLTVV.

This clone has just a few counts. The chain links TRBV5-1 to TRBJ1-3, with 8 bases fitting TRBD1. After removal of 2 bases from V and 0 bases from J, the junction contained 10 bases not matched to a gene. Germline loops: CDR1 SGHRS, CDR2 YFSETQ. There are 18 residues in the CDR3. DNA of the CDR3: TGCGCCAGCAGCTTCTTCACCGGACAGGGTTCCTCTGGAAACACCATATATTTT. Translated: CASSFFTGQGSSGNTIYF.

In DNA, the CDR3 is TGTGCCAGCAGTCCCTCCGAAGGACAGCCCCACTACAATGAGCAGTTCTTC. Its protein is CASSPSEGQPHYNEQFF. This chain uses TRBV2 with TRBJ2-1, with a tentative D call TRBD1 (6 bases). Deletions cut 5 bases from V and 3 bases from J, with 20 bases between. CDR3 size: 17 residues. Per the germline V gene, CDR1 is SNHLY and CDR2 is FYNNEI.

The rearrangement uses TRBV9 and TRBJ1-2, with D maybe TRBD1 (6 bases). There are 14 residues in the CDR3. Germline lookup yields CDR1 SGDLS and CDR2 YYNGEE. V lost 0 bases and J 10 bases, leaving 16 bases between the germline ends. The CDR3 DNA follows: TGTGCCAGCAGCGTAGGAGTCGAGGGGGTGGACTACACCTTC. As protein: CASSVGVEGVDYTF.

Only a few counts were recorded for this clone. The CDR3 DNA is TGTGCCAGTAGTAATCGAGTCGGGTCACCCCTCCACTTT. Its protein is CASSNRVGSPLHF. The chain combines TRBV19 with TRBJ1-6; D ambiguous. Per the germline V gene, CDR1 is LNHDA and CDR2 is SQIVND (reference sequence). V was clipped by 4 bases and J by 10 bases, with 11 bases between them. The CDR3 covers 13 residues.

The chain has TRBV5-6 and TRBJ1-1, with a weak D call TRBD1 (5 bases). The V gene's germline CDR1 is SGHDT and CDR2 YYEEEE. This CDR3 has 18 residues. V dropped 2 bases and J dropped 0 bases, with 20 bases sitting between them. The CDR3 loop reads CASSFRGLAQRMNTEAFF. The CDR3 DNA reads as TGTGCCAGCAGCTTTAGGGGACTTGCCCAACGAATGAACACTGAAGCTTTCTTT. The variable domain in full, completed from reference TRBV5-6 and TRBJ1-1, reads DAGVTQSPTHLIKTRGQQVTLRCSPKSGHDTVSWYQQALGQGPQFIFQYYEEEERQRGNFPDRFSGHQFPNYSSELNVNALLLGDSALYLCASSFRGLAQRMNTEAFFGQGTRLTVV.

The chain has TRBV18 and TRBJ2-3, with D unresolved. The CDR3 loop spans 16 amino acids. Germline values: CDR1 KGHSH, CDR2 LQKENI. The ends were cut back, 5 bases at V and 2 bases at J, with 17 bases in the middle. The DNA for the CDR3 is TGTGCCAGCTCATCGCGACTTCCACGCCACACAGATACGCAGTATTTT. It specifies CASSSRLPRHTDTQYF.